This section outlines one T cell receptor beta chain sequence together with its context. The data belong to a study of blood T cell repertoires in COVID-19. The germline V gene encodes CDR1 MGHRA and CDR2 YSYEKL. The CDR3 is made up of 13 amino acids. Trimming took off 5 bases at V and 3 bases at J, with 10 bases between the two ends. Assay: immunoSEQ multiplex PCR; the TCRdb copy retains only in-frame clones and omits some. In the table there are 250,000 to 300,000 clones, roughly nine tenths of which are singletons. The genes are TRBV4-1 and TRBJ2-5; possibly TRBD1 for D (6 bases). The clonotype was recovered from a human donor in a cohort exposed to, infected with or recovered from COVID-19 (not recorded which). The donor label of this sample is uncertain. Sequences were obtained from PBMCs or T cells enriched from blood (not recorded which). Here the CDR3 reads CASSSWTEETQYF. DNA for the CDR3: TGCGCCAGCAGCTCCTGGACAGAAGAGACCCAGTACTTC.